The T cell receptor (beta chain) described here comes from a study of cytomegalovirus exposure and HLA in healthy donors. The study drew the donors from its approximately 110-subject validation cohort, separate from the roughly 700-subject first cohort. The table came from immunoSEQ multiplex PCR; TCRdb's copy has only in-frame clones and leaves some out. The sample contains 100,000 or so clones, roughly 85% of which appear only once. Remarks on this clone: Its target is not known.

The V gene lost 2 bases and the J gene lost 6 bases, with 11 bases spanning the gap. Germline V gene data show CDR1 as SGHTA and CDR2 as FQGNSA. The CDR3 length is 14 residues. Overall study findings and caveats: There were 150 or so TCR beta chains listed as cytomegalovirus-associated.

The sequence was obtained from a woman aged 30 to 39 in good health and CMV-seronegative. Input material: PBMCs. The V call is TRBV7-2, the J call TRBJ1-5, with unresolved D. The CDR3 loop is CASSLTYGGQPQHF. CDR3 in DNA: TGTGCCAGCAGCTTAACGTATGGAGGTCAGCCCCAGCATTTT.